Listed below are T cell receptor beta chains from one sample, sequenced in a study of post-analysis software for immune sequencing data. In TCRdb, the PCR reads were re-called with MiXCR into one record per CDR3 protein. The table includes some 690,000 distinct CDR3 sequences, less than 35% detected once. Sequenced material: blood. The receptors were gathered from a girl between 10 and 17 years old with multiple sclerosis. Each CDR3 is given with its conserved first and last residue. D genes are given only for firm matches. Where a row states a size, it is once, few, many or the class of an expanded clone; other rows omit it.

J: TRBJ2-7; size: few; D: TRBD2; V: TRBV6-4; CDR3: CASSPGLAGVPYEQYF; DNA: TGTGCCAGCAGCCCGGGACTAGCGGGGGTGCCCTACGAGCAGTACTTC
J: TRBJ2-1; size: NA; D: NA; V: TRBV7-9; CDR3: CASSLFPSQARDEQFF; DNA: TGTGCCAGCAGCTTATTTCCCTCCCAAGCCCGCGATGAGCAGTTCTTC
J: TRBJ2-5; size: NA; D: NA; V: TRBV9; CDR3: CASSGGPRETQYF; DNA: TGTGCCAGCAGCGGGGGCCCACGGGAGACCCAGTACTTC
J: TRBJ2-1; size: few; D: TRBD2; V: TRBV4-3; CDR3: CASSQGGRSNEQFF; DNA: TGCGCCAGCAGCCAAGGCGGGAGGAGCAATGAGCAGTTCTTC
J: TRBJ2-5; size: NA; D: NA; V: TRBV6-2/TRBV6-3; CDR3: CASSYGRQETQYF; DNA: TGTGCCAGCAGTTACGGCAGACAAGAGACCCAGTACTTC
J: TRBJ1-6; size: NA; D: NA; V: TRBV11-2; CDR3: CASSSGRPNREDSPLHF; DNA: TGTGCCAGCAGTTCCGGTCGCCCGAACCGAGAGGATTCACCCCTCCACTTT
J: TRBJ1-6; size: NA; D: TRBD1; V: TRBV5-1; CDR3: CASSKDRTGADNSPLHF; DNA: TGCGCCAGCAGCAAAGACCGGACAGGGGCGGATAATTCACCCCTCCACTTT
J: TRBJ1-4; size: few; D: TRBD1; V: TRBV5-1; CDR3: CASSLVQGAENEKLFF; DNA: TGCGCCAGCAGCTTGGTACAGGGGGCAGAAAATGAAAAACTGTTTTTT
J: TRBJ2-3; size: NA; D: TRBD2; V: TRBV10-3; CDR3: CAISGKGTSGPSTDTQYF; DNA: TGTGCCATCAGTGGTAAAGGGACTAGCGGACCTAGCACAGATACGCAGTATTTT
J: TRBJ2-5; size: NA; D: NA; V: TRBV7-6; CDR3: CASSTPSHQQDEQYF; DNA: TGTGCCAGCAGCACCCCCTCGCACCAACAGGATGAGCAGTACTTC
J: TRBJ2-7; size: few; D: NA; V: TRBV7-2; CDR3: CASSLVVTSYEQYF; DNA: TGTGCCAGCAGCTTAGTTGTGACAAGCTACGAGCAGTACTTC
J: TRBJ2-2; size: few; D: TRBD2; V: TRBV7-2; CDR3: CASSPGLAGGNTGELFF; DNA: TGTGCCAGCAGCCCTGGACTAGCGGGGGGTAACACCGGGGAGCTGTTTTTT
J: TRBJ2-1; size: few; D: TRBD1; V: TRBV7-9; CDR3: CASSLAPTGYYNEQFF; DNA: TGTGCCAGCAGCTTAGCCCCGACAGGGTACTACAATGAGCAGTTCTTC
J: TRBJ1-5; size: NA; D: NA; V: TRBV6-6; CDR3: CASSSHRDPSQHF; DNA: TGTGCCAGCAGTTCCCATCGGGACCCCTCCCAGCATTTT
J: TRBJ2-3; size: many; D: NA; V: TRBV4-3; CDR3: CASSHVPSESTDTQYF; DNA: TGCGCCAGCAGCCACGTGCCTAGCGAGAGCACAGATACGCAGTATTTT
J: TRBJ2-1; size: few; D: NA; V: TRBV5-6; CDR3: CASSLSVHRGNEQFF; DNA: TGTGCCAGCAGCTTGTCCGTGCACCGGGGGAATGAGCAGTTCTTC
J: TRBJ2-2; size: NA; D: NA; V: TRBV2; CDR3: CASSEEGSGTGELFF; DNA: TGTGCCAGCAGTGAAGAGGGGTCGGGCACCGGGGAGCTGTTTTTT
J: TRBJ2-5; size: NA; D: NA; V: TRBV20-1; CDR3: CSSRVLETQYF; DNA: TGCAGTAGCAGGGTTTTAGAGACCCAGTACTTC
J: TRBJ1-1; size: few; D: NA; V: TRBV24-1; CDR3: CATQTARNTEAFF; DNA: TGTGCCACCCAGACAGCCAGGAACACTGAAGCTTTCTTT
J: TRBJ2-3; size: many; D: NA; V: TRBV6-4; CDR3: CASSVTGSTDTQYF; DNA: TGTGCCAGCAGTGTGACGGGGAGCACAGATACGCAGTATTTT
J: TRBJ1-1; size: NA; D: NA; V: TRBV12-3/TRBV12-4; CDR3: CASSLTTAEAFF; DNA: TGTGCCAGCAGTTTAACGACAGCGGAAGCTTTCTTT
J: TRBJ2-5; size: few; D: TRBD2; V: TRBV3-1; CDR3: CASSQDPPSGGMETQYF; DNA: TGTGCCAGCAGCCAAGATCCTCCTAGCGGGGGCATGGAGACCCAGTACTTC
J: TRBJ2-3; size: few; D: NA; V: TRBV3-1; CDR3: CASSQERRTPPYF; DNA: TGTGCCAGCAGCCAAGAGCGGAGAACGCCACCGTATTTT
J: TRBJ2-5; size: NA; D: NA; V: TRBV20-1; CDR3: CSAPSRVASPLAQYF; DNA: TGCAGTGCTCCCTCAAGGGTAGCGAGCCCTCTGGCCCAGTACTTC
J: TRBJ2-4; size: few; D: TRBD2; V: TRBV29-1; CDR3: CSVIAGGLLAKNIQYF; DNA: TGCAGCGTGATAGCGGGAGGGCTCTTAGCCAAAAACATTCAGTACTTC
J: TRBJ1-2; size: NA; D: NA; V: TRBV10-3; CDR3: CAITESDRNYGYTF; DNA: TGTGCCATCACCGAATCCGACAGGAACTATGGCTACACCTTC
J: TRBJ2-1; size: few; D: TRBD2; V: TRBV7-8; CDR3: CASSVNSGDSYNEQFF; DNA: TGTGCCAGCAGCGTCAATAGCGGGGATTCCTACAATGAGCAGTTCTTC
J: TRBJ2-3; size: NA; D: NA; V: TRBV7-2; CDR3: CASSLVRLAGAADTQYF; DNA: TGTGCCAGCAGCTTAGTAAGGTTGGCAGGGGCCGCGGATACGCAGTATTTT
J: TRBJ1-1; size: few; D: TRBD1; V: TRBV10-2; CDR3: CASSGNRGMNTEAFF; DNA: TGCGCCAGCAGTGGAAACAGGGGCATGAACACTGAAGCTTTCTTT
J: TRBJ2-7; size: NA; D: NA; V: TRBV20-1; CDR3: CSARGQVGGYEQYF; DNA: TGCAGTGCTAGGGGGCAGGTTGGCGGCTACGAGCAGTACTTC
J: TRBJ2-2; size: NA; D: TRBD2; V: TRBV20-1; CDR3: CSAMRLRVPSGERFF; DNA: TGCAGTGCTATGCGGTTAAGGGTTCCCAGCGGGGAGCGGTTTTTT
J: TRBJ2-3; size: NA; D: TRBD2; V: TRBV5-1; CDR3: CASSLRKRGQGTDTQYF; DNA: TGCGCCAGCAGCTTGAGGAAGCGGGGGCAGGGGACAGATACGCAGTATTTT
J: TRBJ2-7; size: few; D: NA; V: TRBV15; CDR3: CATSVGQRAYEQYF; DNA: TGTGCCACCAGCGTGGGGCAACGAGCCTACGAGCAGTACTTC
J: TRBJ1-1; size: NA; D: NA; V: TRBV20-1; CDR3: CSASRAPGLNTEAFF; DNA: TGCAGTGCTAGTAGGGCGCCGGGACTTAACACTGAAGCTTTCTTT
J: TRBJ1-2; size: NA; D: NA; V: TRBV15; CDR3: CATSTESLPHYGYTF; DNA: TGTGCCACCAGCACAGAGTCTCTTCCCCACTATGGCTACACCTTC
J: TRBJ2-1; size: few; D: NA; V: TRBV29-1; CDR3: CSVGVAGDEQFF; DNA: TGCAGCGTTGGGGTTGCGGGTGATGAGCAGTTCTTC
J: TRBJ2-7; size: few; D: NA; V: TRBV10-3; CDR3: CAIKGSYEQYF; DNA: TGTGCCATCAAGGGCTCCTACGAGCAGTACTTC
J: TRBJ2-1; size: NA; D: TRBD2; V: TRBV20-1; CDR3: CSARDGAGGFHEQFF; DNA: TGCAGTGCTAGAGACGGAGCGGGGGGTTTCCATGAGCAGTTCTTC
J: TRBJ1-1; size: NA; D: NA; V: TRBV5-1; CDR3: CASSLDGHPNTEAFF; DNA: TGCGCCAGCAGCTTGGATGGACACCCAAACACTGAAGCTTTCTTT
J: TRBJ2-1; size: NA; D: NA; V: TRBV20-1; CDR3: CSAILRGLQLYNEQFF; DNA: TGCAGTGCTATACTTCGGGGACTCCAGCTTTACAATGAGCAGTTCTTC
J: TRBJ1-5; size: many; D: TRBD1; V: TRBV5-5; CDR3: CASSSGQGNQPQHF; DNA: TGCGCCAGCAGCTCGGGACAGGGGAATCAGCCCCAGCATTTT
J: TRBJ1-2; size: few; D: NA; V: TRBV20-1; CDR3: CSAKEVASSGYTF; DNA: TGCAGTGCGAAAGAGGTTGCGTCCAGTGGCTACACCTTC
J: TRBJ2-6; size: NA; D: TRBD1; V: TRBV6-5; CDR3: CASSYPSRDRAPEANVLTF; DNA: TGTGCCAGCAGTTACCCGAGTCGGGACAGGGCCCCTGAGGCCAACGTCCTGACTTTC
J: TRBJ2-1; size: few; D: TRBD2; V: TRBV6-2/TRBV6-3; CDR3: CASSPSGSANEQFF; DNA: TGTGCCAGCAGCCCTAGCGGGAGCGCAAATGAGCAGTTCTTC
J: TRBJ2-1; size: few; D: NA; V: TRBV28; CDR3: CASLDEQGGYEQFF; DNA: TGTGCCAGCCTGGACGAACAGGGTGGATATGAGCAGTTCTTC
J: TRBJ2-7; size: few; D: TRBD2; V: TRBV5-5; CDR3: CASSLLIAGADEQYF; DNA: TGTGCCAGCAGCTTGTTAATAGCGGGCGCGGACGAGCAGTACTTC
J: TRBJ2-1; size: few; D: NA; V: TRBV6-5; CDR3: CASSYFGVYNEQFF; DNA: TGTGCCAGCAGTTACTTCGGGGTGTACAATGAGCAGTTCTTC
J: TRBJ1-4; size: few; D: NA; V: TRBV27; CDR3: CASSLQGHKPANEKLFF; DNA: TGTGCCAGCAGTTTACAAGGACACAAACCGGCTAATGAAAAACTGTTTTTT
J: TRBJ2-4; size: NA; D: TRBD1; V: TRBV27; CDR3: CASSSGIGQGGKNIQYF; DNA: TGTGCCAGCAGTTCCGGAATCGGACAGGGAGGCAAAAACATTCAGTACTTC